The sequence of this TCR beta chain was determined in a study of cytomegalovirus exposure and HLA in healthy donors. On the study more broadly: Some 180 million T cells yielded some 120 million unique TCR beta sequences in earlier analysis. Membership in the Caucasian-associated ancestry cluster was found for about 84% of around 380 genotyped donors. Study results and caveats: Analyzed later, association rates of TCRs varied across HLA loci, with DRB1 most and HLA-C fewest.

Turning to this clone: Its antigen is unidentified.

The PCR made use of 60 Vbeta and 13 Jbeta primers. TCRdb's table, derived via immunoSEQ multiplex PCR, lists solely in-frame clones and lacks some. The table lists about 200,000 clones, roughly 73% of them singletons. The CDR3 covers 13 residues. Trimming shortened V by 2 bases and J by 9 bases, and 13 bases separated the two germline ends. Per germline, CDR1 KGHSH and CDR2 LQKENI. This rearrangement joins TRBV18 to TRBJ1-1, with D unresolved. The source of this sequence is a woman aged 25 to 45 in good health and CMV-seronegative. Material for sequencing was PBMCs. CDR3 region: CASSPVQEGKAFF. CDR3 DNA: TGTGCCAGCTCACCAGTCCAGGAAGGAAAAGCTTTCTTT.